What follows describes a single TCR beta chain. Original processing methods: Amplification from reference gene primers served as the basis for estimated nucleated cell counts. Method: immunoSEQ multiplex PCR; TCRdb's copy keeps in-frame clones and lacks some. V, J and clone size are those of that table, while D and trimming were read from the DNA. The table shows several thousand clones, with about nine tenths occurring only once. This sample is part of a study of blood T cell repertoires in COVID-19. For the study at large: The origin of the acute and convalescent COVID-19 samples was the United States, Italy and Spain. PBMCs, B-cell-depleted T cells, or T cells provided the cDNA or gDNA that made up the material.

The germline V gene encodes CDR1 SGHRS and CDR2 YFSETQ. This CDR3 region has 15 residues. The V and J ends lost 4 bases and 10 bases respectively, with 18 bases between them. Sequencing used peripheral blood. This TCR was sampled from a human donor in a cohort sampled during active COVID-19. The donor label of this sample is uncertain. The chain links TRBV5-1 to TRBJ1-6; D perhaps matches TRBD1 (6 bases). CDR3 DNA sequence: TGCGCCAGCAGCCTCGCGGGGGGCGCTTACTCACCCCTCCACTTT. This gives the protein CASSLAGGAYSPLHF. Drawing the rest from reference TRBV5-1 and TRBJ1-6, the complete variable domain is KAGVTQTPRYLIKTRGQQVTLSCSPISGHRSVSWYQQTPGQGLQFLFEYFSETQRNKGNFPGRFSGRQFSNSRSEMNVSTLELGDSALYLCASSLAGGAYSPLHFGNGTRLTVT.